Listed below are T cell receptor beta chains from one sample, sequenced in a study of cytomegalovirus exposure and HLA in healthy donors. Clones were sequenced by immunoSEQ multiplex PCR, and TCRdb holds only the in-frame ones, with some missing. Recorded for this sample: roughly 120,000 clones. Sequencing input: PBMCs. Source of these receptors: a man in his thirties or forties in good health and CMV-seronegative. The CDR3 runs from the conserved cysteine through the conserved F or W. Each record gives: D gene, J gene, V gene, CDR3 protein. A D gene is named only where the DNA matches it firmly.

d_gene: TRBD2
j_gene: TRBJ2-3
v_gene: TRBV11-2
CDR3aa: CASRSGSSTDTQYF

d_gene: .
j_gene: TRBJ2-6
v_gene: TRBV7-9
CDR3aa: CASSLVQGAGANVLTF

d_gene: TRBD2
j_gene: TRBJ2-7
v_gene: TRBV5-6
CDR3aa: CASSRRGAGNYEQYF

d_gene: TRBD1
j_gene: TRBJ1-4
v_gene: TRBV5-1
CDR3aa: CASSSGQATNEKLFF

d_gene: .
j_gene: TRBJ2-7
v_gene: TRBV11-1
CDR3aa: CASSLFSSGRSYEQYF

d_gene: .
j_gene: TRBJ2-7
v_gene: TRBV5-6
CDR3aa: CASSLGQENHYEQYF

d_gene: .
j_gene: TRBJ1-1
v_gene: TRBV5-4
CDR3aa: CASSFEVDPTEAFF

d_gene: TRBD2
j_gene: TRBJ2-5
v_gene: TRBV27
CDR3aa: CASSLRRAGGETQYF

d_gene: .
j_gene: TRBJ1-2
v_gene: TRBV19
CDR3aa: CASIQAERGSYGYTF

d_gene: TRBD2
j_gene: TRBJ2-3
v_gene: TRBV2
CDR3aa: CASRKREGTDTQYF

d_gene: .
j_gene: TRBJ2-7
v_gene: TRBV2
CDR3aa: CASREAAEQYF

d_gene: .
j_gene: TRBJ2-1
v_gene: TRBV27
CDR3aa: CASSLLGSGLSSYNEQFF

d_gene: TRBD1
j_gene: TRBJ2-7
v_gene: TRBV18
CDR3aa: CASSPYRGPYEQYF

d_gene: TRBD1
j_gene: TRBJ1-1
v_gene: TRBV28
CDR3aa: CASNRDSEAFF

d_gene: TRBD1
j_gene: TRBJ1-1
v_gene: TRBV13
CDR3aa: CASSLRAGGMNTEAFF

d_gene: TRBD2
j_gene: TRBJ2-1
v_gene: TRBV19
CDR3aa: CASSTSSGDYNEQFF

d_gene: TRBD2
j_gene: TRBJ2-5
v_gene: TRBV10-3
CDR3aa: CAISESAGGEQTQYF

d_gene: TRBD1
j_gene: TRBJ1-5
v_gene: TRBV19
CDR3aa: CASRVRDRRAVGDQPQHF

d_gene: .
j_gene: TRBJ1-2
v_gene: TRBV4-3
CDR3aa: CASSQGGEGRTF

d_gene: TRBD2
j_gene: TRBJ2-2
v_gene: TRBV19
CDR3aa: CASGEELAGPSGELFF

d_gene: .
j_gene: TRBJ1-4
v_gene: TRBV7-9
CDR3aa: CASSLAHLEKLFF

d_gene: TRBD1
j_gene: .
v_gene: TRBV4-3
CDR3aa: CASSQADRSYEQYF

d_gene: .
j_gene: TRBJ2-7
v_gene: TRBV7-2
CDR3aa: CASSGTVSYEQYF

d_gene: .
j_gene: TRBJ1-1
v_gene: TRBV7-3
CDR3aa: CASSLTVNTEAFF

d_gene: TRBD1
j_gene: TRBJ2-2
v_gene: TRBV11-3
CDR3aa: CASSPTPGTDTGELFF

d_gene: TRBD1
j_gene: TRBJ1-6
v_gene: TRBV7-2
CDR3aa: CASQDRTLNSPLHF

d_gene: .
j_gene: TRBJ1-2
v_gene: TRBV5-5
CDR3aa: CASSLASGRTNYGYTF

d_gene: TRBD2
j_gene: TRBJ2-2
v_gene: TRBV7-2
CDR3aa: CASSLLAGLTGELFF

d_gene: TRBD1
j_gene: TRBJ2-5
v_gene: TRBV19
CDR3aa: CASSKDRDNWTQYF

d_gene: .
j_gene: TRBJ1-5
v_gene: TRBV19
CDR3aa: CASKAGINSNQPQHF

d_gene: .
j_gene: TRBJ2-1
v_gene: TRBV29-1
CDR3aa: CSVPFSYNEQFF

d_gene: .
j_gene: TRBJ1-5
v_gene: TRBV4-2
CDR3aa: CASSQDSGGNQPQHF

d_gene: .
j_gene: TRBJ1-1
v_gene: TRBV6-6
CDR3aa: CASSQDWADTEAFF

d_gene: TRBD1
j_gene: TRBJ1-1
v_gene: TRBV19
CDR3aa: CASSRQGLSTEAFF

d_gene: TRBD1
j_gene: TRBJ1-2
v_gene: TRBV30
CDR3aa: CAGKQGGGGYTF

d_gene: TRBD1
j_gene: TRBJ2-2
v_gene: TRBV19
CDR3aa: CASTLWTGGSGELFF

d_gene: TRBD1
j_gene: TRBJ2-1
v_gene: TRBV19
CDR3aa: CASTGGDEQFF

d_gene: .
j_gene: TRBJ2-1
v_gene: TRBV30
CDR3aa: CAWSLTANPNEQFF

d_gene: .
j_gene: TRBJ1-3
v_gene: TRBV6-1
CDR3aa: CASSEGAKGDTIYF

d_gene: .
j_gene: TRBJ2-1
v_gene: TRBV4-3
CDR3aa: CASSQDRRGDEQFF

d_gene: TRBD1
j_gene: TRBJ2-3
v_gene: TRBV4-2
CDR3aa: CASSLEQGVANRGRADTQYF

d_gene: TRBD1
j_gene: TRBJ2-2
v_gene: TRBV6-5
CDR3aa: CASSWSTGSSTGELFF

d_gene: TRBD2
j_gene: TRBJ2-3
v_gene: TRBV11-2
CDR3aa: CASSLTSARTDTQYF

d_gene: .
j_gene: TRBJ1-5
v_gene: TRBV12-5
CDR3aa: CASGRGYNQPQHF

d_gene: TRBD1
j_gene: TRBJ1-2
v_gene: TRBV28
CDR3aa: CASTPRDRVSVGYTF

d_gene: .
j_gene: TRBJ2-3
v_gene: TRBV5-6
CDR3aa: CASSSASRNTDTQYF

d_gene: TRBD2
j_gene: TRBJ2-1
v_gene: TRBV18
CDR3aa: CASSAGTSGSYNEQFF

d_gene: .
j_gene: TRBJ1-1
v_gene: TRBV19
CDR3aa: CASSSIRGSGTEAFF

d_gene: TRBD2
j_gene: TRBJ2-1
v_gene: TRBV6-4
CDR3aa: CASSRAGGYNEQFF

d_gene: .
j_gene: TRBJ2-7
v_gene: TRBV6-5
CDR3aa: CASRHDSPAYEQYF

d_gene: .
j_gene: TRBJ1-1
v_gene: TRBV19
CDR3aa: CASTGDRRAEAFF

d_gene: TRBD2
j_gene: TRBJ2-2
v_gene: TRBV6-1
CDR3aa: CASSEVLAGVSGELFF